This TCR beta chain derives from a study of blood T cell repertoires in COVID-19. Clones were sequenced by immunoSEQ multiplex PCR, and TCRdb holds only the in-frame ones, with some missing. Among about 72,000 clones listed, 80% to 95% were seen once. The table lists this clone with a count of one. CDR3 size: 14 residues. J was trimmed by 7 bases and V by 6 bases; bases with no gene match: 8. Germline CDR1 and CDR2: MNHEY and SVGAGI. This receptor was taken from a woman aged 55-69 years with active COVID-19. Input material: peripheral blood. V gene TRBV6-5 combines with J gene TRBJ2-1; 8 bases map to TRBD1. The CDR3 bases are TGTGCCAGCAGCGGGAACAGGGGGGCAAATGAGCAGTTCTTC. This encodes CASSGNRGANEQFF.